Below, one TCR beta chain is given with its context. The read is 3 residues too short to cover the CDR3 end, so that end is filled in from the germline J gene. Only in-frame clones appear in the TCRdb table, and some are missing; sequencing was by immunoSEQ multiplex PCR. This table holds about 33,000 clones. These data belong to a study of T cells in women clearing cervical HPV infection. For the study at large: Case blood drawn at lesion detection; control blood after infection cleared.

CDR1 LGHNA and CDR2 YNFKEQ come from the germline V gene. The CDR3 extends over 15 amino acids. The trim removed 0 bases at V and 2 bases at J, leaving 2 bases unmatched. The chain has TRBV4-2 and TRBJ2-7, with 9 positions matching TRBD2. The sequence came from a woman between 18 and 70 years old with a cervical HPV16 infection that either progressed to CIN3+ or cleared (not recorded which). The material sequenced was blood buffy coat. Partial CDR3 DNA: TGTGCCAGCAGCCAAGAGGCGGGGGGGCCCTACGAG. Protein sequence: CASSQEAGGPYE. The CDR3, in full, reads CASSQEAGGPYEQYF.